Following are 8 T cell receptor beta chains from one sample sequenced in a study of CD8 T cells in Susac syndrome. Random hexamers were used to reverse transcribe roughly 0.45 to 1 ug of RNA. TCRdb reprocessed the immunoSEQ multiplex PCR reads via MiXCR and lists one record per CDR3 protein. In the table there are 50,000 or so distinct CDR3 sequences, 93% of which are singletons. The sample taken for sequencing was CD8+ T cells from PBMCs. These TCRs come from a human donor with multiple sclerosis.

The chain carries TRBV9 and TRBJ2-7; the D gene is possibly TRBD1 (6 bases). Germline CDR1 reads SGDLS; CDR2 reads YYNGEE. Trimming left V 0 bases short and J 5 bases short, with 15 bases between. The CDR3 is 15 amino acids. CDR3 region: CASSVDGTRMDEQYF. CDR3 bases: TGTGCCAGCAGCGTAGATGGGACAAGAATGGACGAGCAGTACTTC. The full variable domain, its missing parts supplied by reference TRBV9 and TRBJ2-7, is DSGVTQTPKHLITATGQRVTLRCSPRSGDLSVYWYQQSLDQGLQFLIQYYNGEERAKGNILERFSAQQFPDLHSELNLSSLELGDSALYFCASSVDGTRMDEQYFGPGTRLTVT.

The V call is TRBV4-1, the J call TRBJ2-2; TRBD2 matches 9 bases. Per germline, CDR1 MGHRA and CDR2 YSYEKL. The CDR3 sequence is 16 residues long. The V gene end was trimmed by 1 base and the J gene end by 5 bases; junction bases not matched to a gene: 5. The CDR3 bases are TGCGCCAGCAGCCAAGGGCGGGGGGGCCCTACCGGGGAGCTGTTTTTT. Protein sequence: CASSQGRGGPTGELFF.

V is TRBV20-1 and J is TRBJ1-4; 9 bases line up with TRBD1. Germline V gene sequence: CDR1 DFQATT, CDR2 SNEGSKA (reference sequence). The CDR3 is made up of 15 amino acids. With 5 bases clipped from V and 9 bases from J, the junction kept 13 bases outside the gene matches. The CDR3 sequence is CSADRPGQGRKKLFF. For the CDR3, the DNA is TGCAGTGCTGACCGACCGGGACAGGGAAGGAAAAAACTGTTTTTT.

This chain connects TRBV13 to TRBJ1-2; TRBD1 aligns across 7 bases. From germline, CDR1 is PRHDT and CDR2 FYEKMQ (reference sequence). The CDR3 loop spans 15 amino acids. V lost 5 bases and J lost 1; bases outside the gene matches: 7. The CDR3 DNA reads TGTGCCAGCAGCGGAAGCGGACAGGTTAACTATGGCTACACCTTC. It translates to CASSGSGQVNYGYTF.

The chain combines TRBV15 with TRBJ1-5, with D perhaps TRBD1 (5 bases). The CDR3 spans 14 residues. Germline V gene lookup returns CDR1 LNHNV and CDR2 YYDKDF (reference sequence). V dropped 6 bases and J dropped 5 bases, with 14 bases sitting between them. The CDR3 is CATSNGGDYQPQHF. In nucleotides, the CDR3 is TGTGCCACCAGTAACGGGGGGGATTATCAGCCCCAGCATTTT.

This rearrangement joins TRBV5-4 to TRBJ2-7, with 9 bases fitting TRBD1. The CDR3 has 16 residues. Germline V gene lookup returns CDR1 SGHNT and CDR2 YYREEE (reference sequence). Trimming at V came to 3 bases and at J to 0 bases, leaving 7 bases not matched to a gene. The CDR3 DNA reads TGTGCCAGCAGCTACCTCGGGACAGGGCTCTCCTACGAGCAGTACTTC. It yields the protein CASSYLGTGLSYEQYF. The full variable domain, rest sourced from reference TRBV5-4 and TRBJ2-7, is ETGVTQSPTHLIKTRGQQVTLRCSSQSGHNTVSWYQQALGQGPQFIFQYYREEENGRGNFPPRFSGLQFPNYSSELNVNALELDDSALYLCASSYLGTGLSYEQYFGPGTRLTVT.

The chain has TRBV20-1 and TRBJ1-6, with TRBD1 as a possible D gene (6 bases). Germline values: CDR1 DFQATT, CDR2 SNEGSKA (reference sequence). Trimming removed 6 bases at V and 5 bases at J, with 17 bases between. This CDR3 spans 15 amino acids. For the CDR3, the DNA is TGCAGTGCCCCCCGGGGGGCAGGGGATAATTCACCCCTCCACTTT. It translates to CSAPRGAGDNSPLHF.

The chain couples TRBV12-3 or TRBV12-4 to TRBJ2-3, with 8 bases matching TRBD2. The trim removed 1 base at V and 2 bases at J, leaving 5 bases unmatched. The CDR3 sequence is 16 residues long. The CDR3 protein is CASSLERGRNTDTQYF. The CDR3 coding sequence is TGTGCCAGCAGTTTAGAGCGGGGGCGTAACACAGATACGCAGTATTTT.